The entry that follows covers one T cell receptor (beta chain) sequence. Its specific antigen is unknown. The record has no base qualities; no much larger clone is one base away. Relative to germline, V is 4 bases shorter and J is 7 bases shorter, with 17 bases between their ends. There are 14 amino acids in the CDR3, from cysteine to phenylalanine inclusive. Here the CDR3 DNA is all that survives: 42 bases in frame from base 1. From the germline V gene, CDR1 is SGHTA and CDR2 is FQGNSA. The data were obtained in a study of identical twins (dated by TCRdb to the mid-2010s). Turning to the overall study: To test whether fetal clonotypes persist, this study deep-sequenced TCR alpha and beta repertoires from monozygotic twins, from unrelated adults of various ages, and from cord blood. To rule out contamination, the twin experiments were replicated at different times with different library preparation protocols.

Every donor in the study was a healthy Caucasian. The twin cohort comprised three pairs of female monozygotic twins, all aged roughly 18 to 30 years. CD4+ and CD8+ T cell populations were isolated with positive isolation kits from Invitrogen. Overall study outcomes, separate from this receptor: Conclusions relied on cross-sectional statistical analysis, since the same donors could not be followed over many years. In monozygotic twins, recombination models systematically underestimated out-of-frame TCR alpha sharing, but the models matched the sharing seen between unrelated individuals. Compared with coincidental sharing between unrelated individuals, out-of-frame TCR alpha sequences shared between twins showed an excess of sequences with low generation probability. Fewer insertions were carried by abundant cord blood beta clonotypes; a weaker similar trend was observed in young adult naive repertoires, while no such trend was observed in memory repertoires. In beta out-of-frame sequences, excess twin sharing was weaker, because having fewer shared sequences lowered the signal-to-noise ratio. Zero-insertion analyses could be partly confounded by invariant T cells such as MAIT and iNKT, although diverse VJ usage argued against such confounding for most clonotypes.

To prepare the library, 5' RACE was applied. TCRdb lists the instrument as Illumina HiSeq 2000. A universal primer binding site was introduced by template switching, and a unique molecular identifier was present in the final cDNA, enabling accurate counting of TCR cDNA molecules. Specific primers in the conserved constant-segment region were used to synthesize first-strand cDNA for the TCR alpha and beta chains. Each cDNA library was double barcoded, with a SMART-Mk sample barcode plus Illumina barcodes, to control for contamination. TruSeq adapter sequences, together with Illumina sample barcodes, were added in two successive PCR steps. The TCR alpha and beta cDNA libraries were sequenced on the Illumina HiSeq platform using custom primers. Concerning the study's data processing: Unique molecular identifiers were extracted from raw reads with MiGEC, and CDR3 positions were determined with MiXCR. Recombination models were inferred per individual with the repgenHMM and IGoR tools using an EM algorithm. Shared clonotypes were analyzed with the tcR package in R, and sharing was normalized by the product of cloneset sizes. To study raw recombination free of thymic and clonal selection effects, out-of-frame nonproductive sequences were analyzed. Through fastp at Q25 and MiXCR, TCRdb rebuilt clones from the public reads, retaining in-frame beta chains. For every CDR3 protein sequence, its rows merge into one entry that carries the most common genes and DNA. TCRdb assigned the V and J calls; the authors' analysis was not used. This sample holds roughly 470,000 distinct CDR3 sequences; 14% were observed only once. The ten largest clonotypes hold 0.8% to 1% of the sample.

These data also formed part of another study, on yellow fever vaccine responses in identical twins. As the second paper documents: According to the authors, the vaccine-induced T cell response in identical twins seemed to be partly convergent and partly specific to each individual. In identical twins, the study followed T cell clones that responded to the vaccine with precision.

The source of this sequence is a young woman in good health. Material for sequencing was CD4+ T cells sorted from blood. Rearrangement joined TRBV7-2 to TRBJ2-7, with the D call perhaps TRBD1 or TRBD2, as 5 bases match in each case. The CDR3 is CASSSRGTTGEQYF. The nucleotide sequence is given as TGTGCCAGCAGCTCCCGAGGGACGACTGGGGAGCAGTACTTC.